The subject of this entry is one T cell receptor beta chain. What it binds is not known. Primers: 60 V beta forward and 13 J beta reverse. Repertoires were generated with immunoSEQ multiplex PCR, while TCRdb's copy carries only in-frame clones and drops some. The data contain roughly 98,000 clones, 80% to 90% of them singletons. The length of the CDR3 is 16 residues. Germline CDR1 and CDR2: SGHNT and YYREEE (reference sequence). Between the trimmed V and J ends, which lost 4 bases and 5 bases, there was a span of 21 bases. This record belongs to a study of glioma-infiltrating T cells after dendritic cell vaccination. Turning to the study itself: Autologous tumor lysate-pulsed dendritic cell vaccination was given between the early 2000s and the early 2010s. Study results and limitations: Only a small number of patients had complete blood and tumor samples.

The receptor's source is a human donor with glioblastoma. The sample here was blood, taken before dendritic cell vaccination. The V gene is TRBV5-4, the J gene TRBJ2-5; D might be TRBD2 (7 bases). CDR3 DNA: TGTGCCAGCAGCCCCCAAGGGCGGGGGCGGTTGGAGACCCAGTACTTC. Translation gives CASSPQGRGRLETQYF.